This TCR beta chain came from a study of cytomegalovirus exposure and HLA in healthy donors. Study-level background: As released early, the data held some 80 million unique TCRs from HLA-typed donors.

This CDR3 has 14 amino acids. V gave up 1 base and J gave up 1 base, with 10 bases separating them. Germline V lookup: CDR1 SQVTM, CDR2 ANQGSEA. It was with 60 Vbeta and 13 Jbeta primers that the PCR ran. Sequencing used immunoSEQ multiplex PCR; TCRdb keeps in-frame clones, though not all of them. Of around 150,000 clones listed, approximately 82% are singletons. The clonotype comes from a man aged 50 or older in good health and CMV-seropositive. Sequenced input: PBMCs. This rearrangement joins TRBV29-1 to TRBJ1-2; D gene ambiguous. The CDR3: CSVEGRPYNYGYTF. The CDR3 DNA reads TGCAGCGTTGAAGGGCGGCCCTATAACTATGGCTACACCTTC.